This T cell receptor (beta chain) emerged from a study of blood T cells in healthy people across ages. RNA extraction gave at least 5 micrograms of total RNA per sample. Primed by a sample-barcoded 5' primer and a J-beta primer mix, a second PCR proceeded for about 6 to 12 cycles. Samples each returned at least 3 million CDR3-containing paired-end reads. TCRdb called the 5' RACE reads again in MiXCR, with one record for every CDR3 protein. The sample records approximately 810,000 distinct CDR3 sequences, around 36% being singletons. Regarding the study as a whole: TCR beta diversity per million T cells fell roughly linearly with age. More naive CD4+ cells and higher diversity marked long-lived donors relative to aged donors.

Germline-derived CDR1 and CDR2 are DFQATT and SNEGSKA (reference sequence). This CDR3 comprises 12 residues. Trimming stripped 6 bases from V and 8 bases from J, with 16 bases between. The table lists this clonotype with a few counts. Its antigen is not identified. The sequence came from a young man in good health. The chain links TRBV20-1 to TRBJ1-2; tentative D call: TRBD1 (6 bases). Source material: blood. CDR3 protein: CSADEGGDGYTF. The CDR3 region has the DNA TGCAGTGCCGATGAGGGGGGTGACGGCTACACCTTC.